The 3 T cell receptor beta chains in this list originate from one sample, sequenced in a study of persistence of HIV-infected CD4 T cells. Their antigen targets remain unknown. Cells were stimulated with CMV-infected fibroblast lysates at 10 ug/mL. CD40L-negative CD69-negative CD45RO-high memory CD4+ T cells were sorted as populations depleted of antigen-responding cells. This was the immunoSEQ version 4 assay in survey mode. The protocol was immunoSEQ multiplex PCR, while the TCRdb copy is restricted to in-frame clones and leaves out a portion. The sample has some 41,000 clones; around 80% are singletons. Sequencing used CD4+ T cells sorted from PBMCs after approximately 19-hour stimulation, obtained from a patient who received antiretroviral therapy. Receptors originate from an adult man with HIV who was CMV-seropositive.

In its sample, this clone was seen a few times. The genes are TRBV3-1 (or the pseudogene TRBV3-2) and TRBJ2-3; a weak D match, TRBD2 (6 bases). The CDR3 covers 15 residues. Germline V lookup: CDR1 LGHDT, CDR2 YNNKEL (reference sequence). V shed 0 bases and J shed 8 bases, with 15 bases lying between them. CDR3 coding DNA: TGTGCCAGCAGCCAAGAGGGCCTCGGCGGGGCTACGCAGTATTTT. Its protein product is CASSQEGLGGATQYF.

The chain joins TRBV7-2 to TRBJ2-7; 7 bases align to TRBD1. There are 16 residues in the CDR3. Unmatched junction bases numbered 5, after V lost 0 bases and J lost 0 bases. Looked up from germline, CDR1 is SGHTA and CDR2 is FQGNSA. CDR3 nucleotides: TGTGCCAGCAGCTTAGCGCGAGGGGGCGGCTCCTACGAGCAGTACTTC. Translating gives CASSLARGGGSYEQYF.

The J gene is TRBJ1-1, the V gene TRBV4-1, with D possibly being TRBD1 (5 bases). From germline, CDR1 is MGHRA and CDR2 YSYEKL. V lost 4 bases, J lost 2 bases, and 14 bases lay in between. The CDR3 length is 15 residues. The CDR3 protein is CASSPVGGANTEAFF. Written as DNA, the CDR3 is TGCGCCAGCAGCCCCGTTGGAGGGGCTAACACTGAAGCTTTCTTT.